This T cell receptor (beta chain) comes out of a study of tumor-infiltrating lymphocytes in primary liver carcinoma. General study results and limits: Tumor region pairs shared more overlap than did tumor-adjacent and tumor-blood pairs. Top clones occupying all five tumor regions numbered only about 8-25%.

Total RNA amounting to around 530 ng was the source from which TCR beta cDNA was made with a constant-region primer. Slightly modified ARM-PCR with three nested multiplex PCR rounds yielded TCR beta libraries. Both of the initial two PCR rounds ran for approximately 11 cycles and employed TRBV1-TRBV30 forward primers alongside a C-beta reverse primer. Each CDR3 protein gets one entry after TCRdb re-called the multiplex PCR reads with MiXCR. The table lists some 180,000 distinct CDR3 sequences, around four fifths of them singletons. The roughly 19-32 mg bulk tissue piece was not sorted before simultaneous RNA and DNA extraction. All patients had surgically resected primary liver carcinoma. The CDR3 length is 15 residues. Germline V gene sequence: CDR1 SGHRS, CDR2 YFSETQ. Comments on this clonotype: Its specificity is unknown. With a much larger clone just one base away, this may be a read error.

The chain uses TRBV5-1 and TRBJ1-2; TRBD1 matches at 7 bases. The TCR was taken from a man in his forties with primary liver carcinoma and hepatitis B virus infection. Material: tumor tissue from primary liver carcinoma. The CDR3 spells CASSLDPGTAYDYTF. CDR3 nucleotides: TGCGCCAGCAGCTTGGACCCCGGGACAGCGTATGACTACACCTTC.